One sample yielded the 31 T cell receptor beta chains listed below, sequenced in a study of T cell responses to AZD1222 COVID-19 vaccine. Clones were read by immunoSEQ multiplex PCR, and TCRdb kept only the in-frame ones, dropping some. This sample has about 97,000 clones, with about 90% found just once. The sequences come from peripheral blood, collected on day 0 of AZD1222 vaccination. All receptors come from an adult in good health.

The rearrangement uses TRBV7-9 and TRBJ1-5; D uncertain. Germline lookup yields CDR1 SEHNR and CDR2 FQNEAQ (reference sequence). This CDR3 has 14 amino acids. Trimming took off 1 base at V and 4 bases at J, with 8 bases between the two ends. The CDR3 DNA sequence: TGTGCCAGCAGCTTAGAACGGGCGAATCAGCCCCAGCATTTT. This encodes CASSLERANQPQHF.

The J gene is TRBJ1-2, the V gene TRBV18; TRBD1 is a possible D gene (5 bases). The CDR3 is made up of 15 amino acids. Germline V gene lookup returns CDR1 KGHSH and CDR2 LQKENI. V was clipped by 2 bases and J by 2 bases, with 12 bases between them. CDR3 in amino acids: CASSPTRGGNYGYTF. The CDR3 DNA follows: TGTGCCAGCTCACCAACGAGGGGAGGGAACTATGGCTACACCTTC.

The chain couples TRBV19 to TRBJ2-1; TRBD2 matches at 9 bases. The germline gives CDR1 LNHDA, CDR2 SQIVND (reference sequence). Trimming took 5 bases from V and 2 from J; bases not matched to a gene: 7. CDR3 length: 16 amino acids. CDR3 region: CASSDPSGDTYNEQFF. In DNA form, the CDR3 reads TGTGCCAGTAGTGACCCTAGCGGGGACACCTACAATGAGCAGTTCTTC.

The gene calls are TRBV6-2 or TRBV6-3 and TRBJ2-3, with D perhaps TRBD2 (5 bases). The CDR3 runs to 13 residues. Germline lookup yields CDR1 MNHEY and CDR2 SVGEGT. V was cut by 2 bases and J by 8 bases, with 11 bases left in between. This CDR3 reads CASSYPGLPTQYF. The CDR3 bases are TGTGCCAGCAGTTACCCTGGACTCCCTACGCAGTATTTT.

Here the CDR3 reads CASTKGQGDEQFF. The DNA for the CDR3 is TGCGCCAGCACCAAAGGACAGGGGGATGAGCAGTTCTTC. The chain uses TRBV5-1 and TRBJ2-1; 10 bases agree with TRBD1. The germline CDR1 and CDR2 sequences are SGHRS and YFSETQ. The CDR3 is made up of 13 amino acids. V was clipped by 6 bases and J by 8 bases; unmatched bases: 5.

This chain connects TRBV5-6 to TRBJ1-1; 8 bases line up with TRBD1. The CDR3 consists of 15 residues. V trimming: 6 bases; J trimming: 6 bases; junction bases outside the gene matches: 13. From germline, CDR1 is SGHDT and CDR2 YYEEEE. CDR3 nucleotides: TGTGCCAGCACCTGGGCGTTACAGGGGGACTCTGAAGCTTTCTTT. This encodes CASTWALQGDSEAFF.

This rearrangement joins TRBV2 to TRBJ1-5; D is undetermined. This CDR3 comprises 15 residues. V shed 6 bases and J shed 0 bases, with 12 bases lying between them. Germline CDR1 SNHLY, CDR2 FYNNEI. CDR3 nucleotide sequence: TGTGCCAGCAGCAGAGACGCGGGTAGCAATCAGCCCCAGCATTTT. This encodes CASSRDAGSNQPQHF.

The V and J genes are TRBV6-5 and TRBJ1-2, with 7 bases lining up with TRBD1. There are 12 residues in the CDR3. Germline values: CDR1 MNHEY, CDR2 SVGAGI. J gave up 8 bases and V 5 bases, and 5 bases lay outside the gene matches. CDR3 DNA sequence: TGTGCCAGCAGTCACCGACAGGGAGGCTACACCTTC. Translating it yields CASSHRQGGYTF.

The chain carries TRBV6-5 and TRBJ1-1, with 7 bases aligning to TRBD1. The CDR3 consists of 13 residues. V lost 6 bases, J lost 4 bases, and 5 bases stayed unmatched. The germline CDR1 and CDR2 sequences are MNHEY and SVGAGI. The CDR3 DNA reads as TGTGCCAGCAGGCGATACAGGGGCACTGAAGCTTTCTTT. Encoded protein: CASRRYRGTEAFF.

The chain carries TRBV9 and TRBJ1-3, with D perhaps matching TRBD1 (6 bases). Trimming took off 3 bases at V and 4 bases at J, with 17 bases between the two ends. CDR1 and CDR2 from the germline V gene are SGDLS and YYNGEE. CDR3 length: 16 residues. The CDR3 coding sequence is TGTGCCAGCAGCGACACGGCCGGGACAAACGGAAACACCATATATTTT. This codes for CASSDTAGTNGNTIYF.

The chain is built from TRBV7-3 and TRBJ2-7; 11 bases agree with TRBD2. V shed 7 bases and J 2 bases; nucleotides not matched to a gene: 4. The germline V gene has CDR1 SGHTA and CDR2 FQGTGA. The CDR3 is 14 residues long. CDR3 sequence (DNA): TGTGCCAGCAACCTAGCGGGGGGCCCCTACGAGCAGTACTTC. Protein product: CASNLAGGPYEQYF.

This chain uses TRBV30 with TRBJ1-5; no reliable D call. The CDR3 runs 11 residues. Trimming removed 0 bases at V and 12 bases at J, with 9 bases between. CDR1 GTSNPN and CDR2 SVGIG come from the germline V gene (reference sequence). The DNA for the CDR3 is TGTGCCTGGAGTGTCTCGAAGGTCCAGCATTTT. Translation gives CAWSVSKVQHF.

The CDR3 DNA reads as TGCGCCAGCAGTGAGTCTGACAGGGGGAACACTGAAGCTTTCTTT. Its protein product is CASSESDRGNTEAFF. V gene TRBV10-2 combines with J gene TRBJ1-1, with TRBD1 matching over 8 bases. Germline loops: CDR1 WSHSY, CDR2 SAAADI. The CDR3 sequence is 15 residues long. J was trimmed by 1 base and V by 0 bases; bases with no gene match: 1.

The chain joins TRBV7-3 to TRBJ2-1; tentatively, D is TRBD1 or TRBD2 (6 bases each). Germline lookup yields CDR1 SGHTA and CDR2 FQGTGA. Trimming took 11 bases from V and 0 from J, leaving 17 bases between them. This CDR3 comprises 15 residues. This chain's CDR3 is CASKRGTDSYNEQFF. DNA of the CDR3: TGTGCCTCCAAAAGGGGGACTGACTCCTACAATGAGCAGTTCTTC.

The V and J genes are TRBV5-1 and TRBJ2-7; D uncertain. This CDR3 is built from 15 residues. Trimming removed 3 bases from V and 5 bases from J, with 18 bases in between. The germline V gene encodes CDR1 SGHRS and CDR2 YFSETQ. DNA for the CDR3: TGCGCCAGCAGCTACCGGGCCATAGGTCCGGACGAGCAGTACTTC. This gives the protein CASSYRAIGPDEQYF.

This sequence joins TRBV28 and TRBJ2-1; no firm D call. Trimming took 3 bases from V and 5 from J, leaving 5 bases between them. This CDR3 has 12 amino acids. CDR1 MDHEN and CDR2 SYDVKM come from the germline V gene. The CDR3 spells CASSLAHNEQFF. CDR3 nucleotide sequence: TGTGCCAGCAGTTTGGCCCACAATGAGCAGTTCTTC.

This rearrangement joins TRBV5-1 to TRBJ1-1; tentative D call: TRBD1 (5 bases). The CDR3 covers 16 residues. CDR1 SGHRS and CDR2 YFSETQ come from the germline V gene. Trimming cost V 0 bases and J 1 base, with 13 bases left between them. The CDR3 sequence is CASSLDSRAGNTEAFF. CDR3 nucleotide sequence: TGCGCCAGCAGCTTGGACTCCAGGGCGGGGAACACTGAAGCTTTCTTT.

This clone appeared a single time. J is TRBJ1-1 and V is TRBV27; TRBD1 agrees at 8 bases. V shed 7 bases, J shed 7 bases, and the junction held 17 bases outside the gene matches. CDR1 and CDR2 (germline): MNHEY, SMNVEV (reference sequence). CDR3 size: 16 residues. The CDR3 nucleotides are TGTGCCAGCATGAAAGGACAGGGCAGTGGGTACGGTGAAGCTTTCTTT. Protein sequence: CASMKGQGSGYGEAFF.

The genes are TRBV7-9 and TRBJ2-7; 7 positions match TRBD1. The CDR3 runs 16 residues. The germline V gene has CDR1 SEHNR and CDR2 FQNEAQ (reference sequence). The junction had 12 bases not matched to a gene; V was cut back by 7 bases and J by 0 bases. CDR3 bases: TGTGCCAGCACCAAATCTGGGACAGTCATCTCCTACGAGCAGTACTTC. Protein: CASTKSGTVISYEQYF. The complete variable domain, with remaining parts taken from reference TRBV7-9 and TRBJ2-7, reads DTGVSQNPRHKITKRGQNVTFRCDPISEHNRLYWYRQTLGQGPEFLTYFQNEAQLEKSRLLSDRFSAERPKGSFSTLEIQRTEQGDSAMYLCASTKSGTVISYEQYFGPGTRLTVT.

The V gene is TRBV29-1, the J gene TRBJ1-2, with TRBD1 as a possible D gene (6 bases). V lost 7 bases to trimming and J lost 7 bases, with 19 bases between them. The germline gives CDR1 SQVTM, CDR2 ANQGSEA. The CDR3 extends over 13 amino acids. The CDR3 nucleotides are TGCAGCGGAAGCACGTCGGGGGCGCGTGGCTACACCTTC. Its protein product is CSGSTSGARGYTF.

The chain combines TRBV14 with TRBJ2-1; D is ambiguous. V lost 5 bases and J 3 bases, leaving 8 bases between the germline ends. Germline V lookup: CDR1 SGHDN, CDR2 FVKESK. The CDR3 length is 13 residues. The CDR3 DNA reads TGTGCCAGCAGCTCGGGTGGCTACAATGAGCAGTTCTTC. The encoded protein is CASSSGGYNEQFF.

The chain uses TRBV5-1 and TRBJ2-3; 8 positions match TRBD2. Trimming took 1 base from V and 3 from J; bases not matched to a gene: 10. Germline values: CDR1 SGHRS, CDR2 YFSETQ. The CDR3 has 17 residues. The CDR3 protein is CASSLIPGGVGTDTQYF. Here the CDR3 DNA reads TGCGCCAGCAGCTTGATCCCGGGAGGGGTTGGGACAGATACGCAGTATTTT. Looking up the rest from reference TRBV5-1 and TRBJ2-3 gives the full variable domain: KAGVTQTPRYLIKTRGQQVTLSCSPISGHRSVSWYQQTPGQGLQFLFEYFSETQRNKGNFPGRFSGRQFSNSRSEMNVSTLELGDSALYLCASSLIPGGVGTDTQYFGPGTRLTVL.

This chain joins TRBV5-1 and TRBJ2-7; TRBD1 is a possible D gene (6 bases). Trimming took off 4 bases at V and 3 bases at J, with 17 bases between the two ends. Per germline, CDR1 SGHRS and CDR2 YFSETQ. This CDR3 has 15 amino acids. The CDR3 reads CASSPTGTRLYEQYF. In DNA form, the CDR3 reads TGCGCCAGCAGCCCTACCGGGACAAGACTCTACGAGCAGTACTTC.

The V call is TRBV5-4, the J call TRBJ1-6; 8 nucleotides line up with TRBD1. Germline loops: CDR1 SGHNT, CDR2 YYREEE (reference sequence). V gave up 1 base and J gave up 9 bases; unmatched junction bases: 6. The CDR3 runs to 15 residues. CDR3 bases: TGTGCCAGCAGCTTGAGTACAGGGGGTTTTTCACCCCTCCACTTT. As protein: CASSLSTGGFSPLHF.

This chain's CDR3 is CASSPDRYGTDTQYF. Here the CDR3 DNA reads TGTGCCAGCAGCCCGGACAGGTACGGCACAGATACGCAGTATTTT. The chain joins TRBV6-5 to TRBJ2-3; TRBD1 matches at 7 bases. The trim removed 6 bases at V and 1 base at J, leaving 7 bases unmatched. CDR1 and CDR2 from the germline V gene are MNHEY and SVGAGI. The CDR3 is made up of 15 amino acids.

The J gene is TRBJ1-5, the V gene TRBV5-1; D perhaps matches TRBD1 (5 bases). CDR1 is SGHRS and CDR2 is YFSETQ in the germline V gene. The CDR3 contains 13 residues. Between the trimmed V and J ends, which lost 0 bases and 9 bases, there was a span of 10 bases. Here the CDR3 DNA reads TGCGCCAGCAGCTTGGGGGGGTATGGGCCCCAGCATTTT. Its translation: CASSLGGYGPQHF.

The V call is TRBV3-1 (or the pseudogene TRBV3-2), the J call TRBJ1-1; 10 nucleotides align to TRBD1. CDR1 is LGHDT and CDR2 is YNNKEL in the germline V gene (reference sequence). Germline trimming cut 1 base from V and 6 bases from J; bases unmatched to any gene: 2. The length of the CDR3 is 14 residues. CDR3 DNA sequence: TGTGCCAGCAGCCAAGCAGGACAGGGGGCTGAAGCTTTCTTT. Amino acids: CASSQAGQGAEAFF.

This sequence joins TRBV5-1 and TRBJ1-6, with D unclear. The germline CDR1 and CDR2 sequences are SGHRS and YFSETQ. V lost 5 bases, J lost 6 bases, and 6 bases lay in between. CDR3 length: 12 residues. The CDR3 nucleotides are TGCGCCAGCAGAGACACTAATTCACCCCTCCACTTT. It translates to CASRDTNSPLHF. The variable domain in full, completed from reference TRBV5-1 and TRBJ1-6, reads KAGVTQTPRYLIKTRGQQVTLSCSPISGHRSVSWYQQTPGQGLQFLFEYFSETQRNKGNFPGRFSGRQFSNSRSEMNVSTLELGDSALYLCASRDTNSPLHFGNGTRLTVT.

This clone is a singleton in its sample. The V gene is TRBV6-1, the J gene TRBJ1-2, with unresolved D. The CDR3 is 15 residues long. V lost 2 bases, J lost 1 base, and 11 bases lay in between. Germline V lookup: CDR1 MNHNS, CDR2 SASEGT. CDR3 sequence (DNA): TGTGCCAGCAGTGAATTGGACTCATTTAACTATGGCTACACCTTC. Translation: CASSELDSFNYGYTF.

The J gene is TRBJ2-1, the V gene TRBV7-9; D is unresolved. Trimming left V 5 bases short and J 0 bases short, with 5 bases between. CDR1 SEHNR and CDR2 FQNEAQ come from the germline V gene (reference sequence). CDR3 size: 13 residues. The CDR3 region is CASSPSSYNEQFF. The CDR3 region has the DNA TGTGCCAGCAGCCCTAGCTCCTACAATGAGCAGTTCTTC.

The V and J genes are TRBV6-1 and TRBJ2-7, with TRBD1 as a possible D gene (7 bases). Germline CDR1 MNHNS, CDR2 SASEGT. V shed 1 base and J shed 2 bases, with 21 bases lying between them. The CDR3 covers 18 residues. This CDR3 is CASSEGQGGNFIPYEQYF. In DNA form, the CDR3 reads TGTGCCAGCAGTGAAGGTCAGGGGGGTAATTTTATCCCCTACGAGCAGTACTTC.